Given below is one T cell receptor gamma chain in context. Antigen specificity is unknown. Extracted RNA was reverse transcribed into cDNA. CDR3 amplicons came from multiplex PCR with pooled V-gene forward and constant-region reverse primers. TCRdb re-called the multiplex PCR reads using CATT. The sample consists of tens of thousands of gamma-chain clones, 20% of them appearing once. The data were taken from a study of Vδ1+ human thymocytes. Whole-study findings and limits: Highly polyclonal TRG and TRD repertoires with Gaussian CDR3 length distributions appeared in thymus.

The junction had 6 bases not matched to a gene; V was cut back by 2 bases and J by 5 bases. The length of the CDR3 is 13 residues. Germline CDR1 EGSTGY, CDR2 YDSYTSSV. Alphabeta T cells were depleted, then CD3+ Vdelta1+ Vdelta2- thymocytes were FACS-sorted. Sequenced material: Vdelta1+ gamma-delta thymocytes from the thymus. Indicated subset: FACS-sorted CD3+ TCRalphabeta- TCRVdelta1+ TCRVdelta2- thymocytes. V gene TRGV4 combines with J gene TRGJ1 or TRGJ2. The clonotype originates from a girl younger than two who had congenital heart surgery. The chain's CDR3 is CATWDEWDYKKLF. For the CDR3, the DNA is TGTGCCACCTGGGATGAGTGGGATTATAAGAAACTCTTT.